This is a list of T cell receptor beta chains from one sample in a study of T cells after yellow fever vaccination. TCRdb used MiXCR to reprocess the 5' RACE reads, holding one entry per CDR3 protein. The table shows a few hundred thousand distinct CDR3 sequences, with less than 9% occurring only once. This specimen was CD4+ T cells sorted from PBMCs, taken 15 days after the yellow fever booster vaccination. These receptors originate from a man under 40 who received the YFV17D yellow fever vaccine. The CDR3 runs from the conserved cysteine through the conserved F or W. Fields, in order: CDR3 protein, CDR3 DNA, J gene, V gene, clone size, D gene. A D gene is named only where the DNA matches it firmly. Clone size is not always given. Where it is, it says once, few, many or a class for expanded clones.

CDR3 protein: CASSLRTGVVRGSYNEQFF
CDR3 DNA: TGTGCCAGCAGCTTACGGACGGGGGTGGTGAGGGGCTCCTACAATGAGCAGTTCTTC
J gene: TRBJ2-1
V gene: TRBV11-1
clone size: NA
D gene: NA

CDR3 protein: CASSNRASIQYF
CDR3 DNA: TGTGCCAGCAGTAACAGGGCTAGCATTCAGTACTTC
J gene: TRBJ2-4
V gene: TRBV6-2/TRBV6-3
clone size: many
D gene: NA

CDR3 protein: CASSPRRSSYNSPLHF
CDR3 DNA: TGTGCCAGCAGCCCCCGACGGAGCTCCTATAATTCACCCCTCCACTTT
J gene: TRBJ1-6
V gene: TRBV7-2
clone size: NA
D gene: NA

CDR3 protein: CASSLVRGHGAETQYF
CDR3 DNA: TGTGCCAGCAGCTTAGTCCGGGGCCATGGGGCGGAGACCCAGTACTTC
J gene: TRBJ2-5
V gene: TRBV7-2
clone size: many
D gene: NA

CDR3 protein: CASSQDVLAGSSFF
CDR3 DNA: TGCGCCAGCAGCCAAGATGTGCTAGCGGGAAGCAGCTTCTTC
J gene: TRBJ2-1
V gene: TRBV4-3
clone size: few
D gene: TRBD2

CDR3 protein: CASSGGGPSYGYTF
CDR3 DNA: TGTGCCAGCAGCGGGGGCGGACCCTCCTATGGCTACACCTTC
J gene: TRBJ1-2
V gene: TRBV5-5
clone size: many
D gene: NA

CDR3 protein: CASSDAGLVLNEQFF
CDR3 DNA: TGTGCCAGCAGTGACGCGGGACTAGTTCTAAATGAGCAGTTCTTC
J gene: TRBJ2-1
V gene: TRBV25-1
clone size: few
D gene: TRBD2

CDR3 protein: CASSPTTGELFF
CDR3 DNA: TGTGCCAGCAGTCCTACCACCGGGGAGCTGTTTTTT
J gene: TRBJ2-2
V gene: TRBV28
clone size: few
D gene: NA

CDR3 protein: CASRPVRGITEAFF
CDR3 DNA: TGTGCCAGCAGACCGGTCAGGGGCATTACTGAAGCTTTCTTT
J gene: TRBJ1-1
V gene: TRBV2
clone size: many
D gene: NA

CDR3 protein: CASSTVGRKKNTGELFF
CDR3 DNA: TGTGCCAGCAGCACGGTCGGGCGCAAAAAAAACACCGGGGAGCTGTTTTTT
J gene: TRBJ2-2
V gene: TRBV7-9
clone size: few
D gene: NA

CDR3 protein: CASSVRGEGANVLTF
CDR3 DNA: TGTGCCAGCAGCGTACGAGGGGAAGGGGCCAACGTCCTGACTTTC
J gene: TRBJ2-6
V gene: TRBV9
clone size: many
D gene: NA

CDR3 protein: CASRKGVIDTGELFF
CDR3 DNA: TGTGCCAGCAGGAAAGGGGTTATAGACACCGGGGAGCTGTTTTTT
J gene: TRBJ2-2
V gene: TRBV7-2
clone size: NA
D gene: NA

CDR3 protein: CSASGGRIDTQYF
CDR3 DNA: TGCAGCGCGTCCGGGGGGCGCATAGATACGCAGTATTTT
J gene: TRBJ2-3
V gene: TRBV29-1
clone size: few
D gene: NA

CDR3 protein: CASSSPAGAAWTQYF
CDR3 DNA: TGTGCCAGCAGCTCCCCAGCGGGAGCTGCTTGGACCCAGTACTTC
J gene: TRBJ2-5
V gene: TRBV7-8
clone size: few
D gene: TRBD2

CDR3 protein: CASRPLGASGNTIYF
CDR3 DNA: TGTGCCAGCAGGCCCCTTGGGGCATCTGGAAACACCATATATTTT
J gene: TRBJ1-3
V gene: TRBV12-3/TRBV12-4
clone size: NA
D gene: NA

CDR3 protein: CASSQDWLWGVPRETQYF
CDR3 DNA: TGCGCCAGCAGCCAAGATTGGTTGTGGGGGGTTCCACGGGAGACCCAGTACTTC
J gene: TRBJ2-5
V gene: TRBV4-3
clone size: few
D gene: NA

CDR3 protein: CSARPTREGVRYEQYF
CDR3 DNA: TGCAGTGCTAGACCCACGCGGGAGGGCGTTAGATACGAGCAGTACTTC
J gene: TRBJ2-7
V gene: TRBV20-1
clone size: few
D gene: TRBD2

CDR3 protein: CASSLAGQHYEQYF
CDR3 DNA: TGTGCCAGCAGCTTAGCGGGACAACATTACGAGCAGTACTTC
J gene: TRBJ2-7
V gene: TRBV7-9
clone size: few
D gene: NA

CDR3 protein: CASSLVTVGAQYF
CDR3 DNA: TGTGCCAGCAGCTTAGTTACAGTCGGGGCCCAGTACTTC
J gene: TRBJ2-5
V gene: TRBV7-2
clone size: NA
D gene: NA

CDR3 protein: CASSLDGVSAYEQYF
CDR3 DNA: TGTGCCAGCAGTCTAGACGGGGTTAGCGCCTACGAGCAGTACTTC
J gene: TRBJ2-7
V gene: TRBV6-1
clone size: few
D gene: NA

CDR3 protein: CSARDRNSGNTIYF
CDR3 DNA: TGCAGTGCTAGAGATCGTAACTCTGGAAACACCATATATTTT
J gene: TRBJ1-3
V gene: TRBV20-1
clone size: many
D gene: NA

CDR3 protein: CSARTSGDTQYF
CDR3 DNA: TGCAGTGCCAGGACTAGCGGAGATACGCAGTATTTT
J gene: TRBJ2-3
V gene: TRBV20-1
clone size: few
D gene: TRBD2

CDR3 protein: CASSPTHGTDEQYF
CDR3 DNA: TGTGCCAGCAGTCCCACCCACGGGACCGATGAGCAGTACTTC
J gene: TRBJ2-7
V gene: TRBV28
clone size: many
D gene: NA

CDR3 protein: CASSLRADYTEAFF
CDR3 DNA: TGTGCCAGCAGTTTAAGGGCGGACTACACTGAAGCTTTCTTT
J gene: TRBJ1-1
V gene: TRBV12-3/TRBV12-4
clone size: few
D gene: NA

CDR3 protein: CASSVRGLAANEKLFF
CDR3 DNA: TGCGCCAGCAGCGTCCGGGGCCTGGCTGCTAATGAAAAACTGTTTTTT
J gene: TRBJ1-4
V gene: TRBV5-1
clone size: few
D gene: NA

CDR3 protein: CASSLSGQSNQPQHF
CDR3 DNA: TGCGCCAGCAGCTTGTCGGGACAGAGTAATCAGCCCCAGCATTTT
J gene: TRBJ1-5
V gene: TRBV5-1
clone size: many
D gene: TRBD1

CDR3 protein: CASSFRTGTYEQYF
CDR3 DNA: TGTGCCAGCAGCTTCCGGACAGGGACCTACGAGCAGTACTTC
J gene: TRBJ2-7
V gene: TRBV7-2
clone size: few
D gene: TRBD1

CDR3 protein: CASSPQGDRGRHEQFF
CDR3 DNA: TGTGCCAGTTCTCCCCAAGGGGACAGGGGGCGGCATGAGCAGTTCTTC
J gene: TRBJ2-1
V gene: TRBV25-1
clone size: NA
D gene: TRBD1

CDR3 protein: CASSLAGSHTEAFF
CDR3 DNA: TGTGCCAGCAGCTTAGCAGGTTCCCACACTGAAGCTTTCTTT
J gene: TRBJ1-1
V gene: TRBV7-9
clone size: many
D gene: NA